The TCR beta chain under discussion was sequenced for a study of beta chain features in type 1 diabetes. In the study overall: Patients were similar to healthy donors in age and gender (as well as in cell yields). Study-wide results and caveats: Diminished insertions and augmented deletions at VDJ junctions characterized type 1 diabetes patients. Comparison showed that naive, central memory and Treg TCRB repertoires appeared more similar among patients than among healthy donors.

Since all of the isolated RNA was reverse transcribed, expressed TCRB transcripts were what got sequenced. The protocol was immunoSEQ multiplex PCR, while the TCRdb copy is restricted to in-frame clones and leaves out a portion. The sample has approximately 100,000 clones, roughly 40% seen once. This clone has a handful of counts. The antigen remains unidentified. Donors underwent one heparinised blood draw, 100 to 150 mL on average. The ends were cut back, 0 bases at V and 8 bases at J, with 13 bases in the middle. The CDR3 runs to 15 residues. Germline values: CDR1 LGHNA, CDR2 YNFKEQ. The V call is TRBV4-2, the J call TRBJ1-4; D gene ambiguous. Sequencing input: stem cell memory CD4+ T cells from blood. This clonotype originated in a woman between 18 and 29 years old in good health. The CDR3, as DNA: TGTGCCAGCAGCCAAGATTCCGGGGTCAGCGAAAAACTGTTTTTT. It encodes CASSQDSGVSEKLFF.